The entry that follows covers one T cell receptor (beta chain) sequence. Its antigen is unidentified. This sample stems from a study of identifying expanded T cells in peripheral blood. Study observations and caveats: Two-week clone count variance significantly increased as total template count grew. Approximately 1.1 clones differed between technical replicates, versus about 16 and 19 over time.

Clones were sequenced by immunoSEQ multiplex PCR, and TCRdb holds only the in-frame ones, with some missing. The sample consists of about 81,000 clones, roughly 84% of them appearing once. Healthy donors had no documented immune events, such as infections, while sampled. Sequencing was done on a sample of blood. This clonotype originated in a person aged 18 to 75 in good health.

CDR3 loop: CASSPGLASDTQYF. CDR3 DNA sequence: TGCGCCAGCAGCCCGGGACTAGCGTCAGATACGCAGTATTTT. V gene TRBV5-1 combines with J gene TRBJ2-3; 10 bases are a match to TRBD2. CDR1 and CDR2 from the germline V gene are SGHRS and YFSETQ. J was trimmed by 4 bases and V by 4 bases; bases with no gene match: 3. The CDR3 covers 14 residues. Full variable domain (remainder filled in from reference TRBV5-1 and TRBJ2-3): KAGVTQTPRYLIKTRGQQVTLSCSPISGHRSVSWYQQTPGQGLQFLFEYFSETQRNKGNFPGRFSGRQFSNSRSEMNVSTLELGDSALYLCASSPGLASDTQYFGPGTRLTVL.